These 6 T cell receptor beta chains share one sample of origin, sequenced in a study of T cells after somatic rescue of genetic block. The protocol was immunoSEQ multiplex PCR, while the TCRdb copy is restricted to in-frame clones and leaves out a portion. The sample includes fewer than 150,000 clones, 90% to 95% seen only once; the top ten take roughly 1.5%. Sequencing input: peripheral blood mononuclear cells (PBMCs). Every receptor here comes from a woman in her late teens or twenties.

J is TRBJ1-1 and V is TRBV27; D gene ambiguous. CDR3 length: 13 amino acids. Looked up from germline, CDR1 is MNHEY and CDR2 is SMNVEV (reference sequence). V dropped 2 bases and J dropped 10 bases, with 14 bases sitting between them. The CDR3 reads CASSLGRVGIAFF. Written as DNA, the CDR3 is TGTGCCAGCAGTTTAGGGCGGGTAGGGATAGCTTTCTTT.

To note about this clone: Other DNA sequences in the sample encode the same CDR3. The genes are TRBV9 and TRBJ1-3; D is undetermined. The CDR3 runs to 13 residues. CDR1 and CDR2 (germline): SGDLS, YYNGEE. V was trimmed by 0 bases and J by 4 bases, leaving 5 bases between them. CDR3 DNA sequence: TGTGCCAGCAGCGTAGAGTCGGGAAACACCATATATTTT. Its translation: CASSVESGNTIYF.

The rearrangement joins TRBV9 to TRBJ1-2; possible D gene TRBD1, 5 bases. Germline assignment: CDR1 SGDLS and CDR2 YYNGEE. The ends were cut back, 7 bases at V and 4 bases at J, with 14 bases in the middle. This CDR3 is built from 13 residues. CDR3: CASGAARPYGYTF. CDR3 DNA: TGTGCCAGCGGGGCCGCACGGCCCTATGGCTACACCTTC.

The chain recombines TRBV9 with TRBJ1-3; tentative D call: TRBD1 (5 bases). The V and J ends lost 0 bases and 2 bases respectively, with 6 bases between them. Per germline, CDR1 SGDLS and CDR2 YYNGEE. CDR3 size: 14 residues. DNA for the CDR3: TGTGCCAGCAGCGTAGACAGGACTGGAAACACCATATATTTT. Translating gives CASSVDRTGNTIYF.

J is TRBJ2-6 and V is TRBV7-2, with 7 nucleotides matching TRBD1. Germline CDR1 is SGHTA and CDR2 is FQGNSA. V lost 1 base to trimming and J lost 0 bases; unmatched junction nucleotides: 9. This CDR3 contains 19 residues. CDR3 loop: CASSLEFGTDFSGANVLTF. The CDR3 DNA reads as TGTGCCAGCAGCTTAGAGTTCGGGACAGACTTCTCTGGGGCCAACGTCCTGACTTTC.

In nucleotides, the CDR3 is TGTGCCAGCAGTTTTAAGGAAATCGGGGAGCTGTTTTTT. Encoded protein: CASSFKEIGELFF. This rearrangement joins TRBV27 to TRBJ2-2; D is uncertain. Germline V CDR1 and CDR2: MNHEY, SMNVEV (reference sequence). V was pared by 3 bases and J by 7 bases, with 9 bases between. The CDR3 runs to 13 residues.